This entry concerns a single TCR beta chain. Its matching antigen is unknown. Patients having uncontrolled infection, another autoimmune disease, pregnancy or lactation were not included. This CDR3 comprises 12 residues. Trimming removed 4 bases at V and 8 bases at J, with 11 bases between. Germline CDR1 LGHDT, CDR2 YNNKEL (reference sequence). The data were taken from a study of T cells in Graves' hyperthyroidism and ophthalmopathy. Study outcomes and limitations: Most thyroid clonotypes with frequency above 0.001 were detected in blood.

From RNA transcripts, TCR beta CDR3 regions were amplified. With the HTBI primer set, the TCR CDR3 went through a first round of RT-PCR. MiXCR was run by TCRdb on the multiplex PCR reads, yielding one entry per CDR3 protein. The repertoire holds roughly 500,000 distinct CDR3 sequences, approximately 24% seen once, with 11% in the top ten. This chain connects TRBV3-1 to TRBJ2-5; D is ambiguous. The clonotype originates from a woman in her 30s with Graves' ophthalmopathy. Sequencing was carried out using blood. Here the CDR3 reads CASSPPVGTQYF. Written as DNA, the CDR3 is TGTGCCAGCAGCCCCCCCGTCGGAACCCAGTACTTC.